The clone carrying this TCR beta chain was observed many times. Its specificity is not known. These data are taken from a study of T cell repertoires in cytomegalovirus infection. TCRdb recomputed calls from the reads with MiXCR, one row per CDR3 protein. The sample yields some 270,000 distinct CDR3 sequences, roughly a fifth seen once. This material consisted of cultured PBMCs, taken from culture after CMV antigen stimulation. The sequence derives from a human donor in good health (CMV status not recorded). Some clones in this sample may be carry-over from other donors' samples.

DNA of the CDR3: TGTGCCAGCAGCTTACCGGGCACTGAAGCTTTCTTT. The encoded protein is CASSLPGTEAFF. J is TRBJ1-1 and V is TRBV11-1; no firm D call. Germline CDR1 SGHAT, CDR2 FQDESV (reference sequence). With 2 bases removed from V and 4 bases from J, the gap between germline ends came to 5 bases. The CDR3 is made up of 12 amino acids.